The rows below give T cell receptor beta chains drawn from one sample of a study of T-cell reconstitution after alpha-beta-depleted transplantation in children. TCRdb reanalysed the PCR reads using MiXCR and keeps one entry per CDR3 protein. Of about 540,000 distinct CDR3 sequences listed, over 25% were seen once; the top ten hold less than 40%. This sample comprised PBMCs, obtained before TCRalphabeta/CD19-depleted stem cell transplant. The receptor source for this set is a boy younger than two with Wiskott-Aldrich syndrome, due to receive a stem cell transplant. Each CDR3 is given with its conserved first and last residue. A D gene is named only where the DNA matches it firmly. Clone sizes are given selectively: once, few, many, or a class where the clone is expanded.

d_call j_call v_call clone_size cdr3_aa cdr3_nt
. TRBJ2-2 TRBV5-1 few CASSTWDSLATNTGELFF TGCGCCAGCAGCACCTGGGACAGCCTAGCGACGAACACCGGGGAGCTGTTTTTT
TRBD1 TRBJ1-6 TRBV28 few CASSYRGDSPLHF TGTGCCAGCAGCTACAGGGGAGATTCACCCCTCCACTTT
. TRBJ2-3 TRBV25-1 . CASSEYSRGGTDTQYF TGTGCCAGCAGTGAATACAGCAGGGGAGGTACAGATACGCAGTATTTT
. TRBJ1-3 TRBV30 . CAWSVRVSGNTIYF TGTGCCTGGAGTGTAAGAGTCTCTGGAAACACCATATATTTT
. TRBJ2-5 TRBV20-1 few CSALPLSGLETQYF TGCAGTGCTCTACCCTTAAGCGGGTTAGAGACCCAGTACTTC
TRBD1 TRBJ2-7 TRBV20-1 few CSATRDRLTYEQYF TGCAGTGCAACCCGGGACAGGTTAACTTACGAGCAGTACTTC
. TRBJ2-5 TRBV5-1 few CASSSDSSPRETQYF TGCGCCAGCAGCTCCGACTCTTCCCCACGAGAGACCCAGTACTTC
TRBD2 TRBJ2-2 TRBV20-1 few CSARTSGRGELFF TGCAGTGCTCGGACTAGCGGAAGAGGGGAGCTGTTTTTT
. TRBJ2-5 TRBV5-6 . CASSYAGRNQYF TGTGCCAGCAGTTACGCGGGGAGGAACCAGTACTTC
TRBD2 TRBJ2-1 TRBV20-1 few CSANTWTSDYYNEQFF TGCAGTGCTAACACCTGGACTAGCGACTACTACAATGAGCAGTTCTTC
. TRBJ2-1 TRBV11-1 . CASSPTRAGDEQFF TGTGCCAGCAGCCCGACCCGGGCAGGGGATGAGCAGTTCTTC
TRBD1 TRBJ1-1 TRBV3-1 few CASTSRGRNTEAFF TGTGCCAGCACCAGCAGGGGGAGAAACACTGAAGCTTTCTTT
TRBD1 TRBJ2-7 TRBV5-1 few CASRKAGTAGEQYF TGCGCCAGTAGAAAAGCCGGGACAGCTGGGGAGCAGTACTTC
TRBD2 TRBJ2-7 TRBV20-1 few CSAALGGSDEQYF TGCAGTGCTGCGCTTGGCGGGAGCGACGAGCAGTACTTC
TRBD1 TRBJ1-6 TRBV12-3/TRBV12-4 . CASSPRQGTNSPLHF TGTGCCAGCAGTCCCCGACAGGGGACTAATTCACCCCTCCACTTT
. TRBJ2-1 TRBV6-2/TRBV6-3 . CASSMGLTNEQFF TGTGCCAGCAGTATGGGGCTGACCAATGAGCAGTTCTTC
. TRBJ1-2 TRBV30 . CAWSGGNNYGYTF TGTGCCTGGAGTGGCGGAAACAACTATGGCTACACCTTC
TRBD1 TRBJ2-1 TRBV2 few CASSRQGSSYNEQFF TGTGCCAGCAGCAGACAGGGGAGCTCCTACAATGAGCAGTTCTTC
. TRBJ1-4 TRBV4-2 . CASSQDMGALNEKLFF TGTGCCAGCAGCCAAGATATGGGGGCCCTTAATGAAAAACTGTTTTTT
. TRBJ1-1 TRBV27 few CASRPRESGNTEAFF TGTGCCAGCAGACCAAGGGAATCGGGGAACACTGAAGCTTTCTTT
. TRBJ2-1 TRBV5-1 . CASSASGTTVHEQFF TGCGCCAGCAGCGCGTCAGGGACCACCGTGCATGAGCAGTTCTTC
. TRBJ2-3 TRBV5-1 few CASSRGESTDTQYF TGCGCCAGCAGCCGGGGTGAGAGCACAGATACGCAGTATTTT
. TRBJ2-5 TRBV29-1 . CSVVRTDQETQYF TGCAGCGTTGTGAGGACAGATCAAGAGACCCAGTACTTC
TRBD1 TRBJ1-1 TRBV20-1 few CSASKGTGWREAFF TGCAGTGCTAGCAAAGGGACAGGGTGGCGTGAAGCTTTCTTT
. TRBJ1-4 TRBV12-3/TRBV12-4 . CASSLAQGGRGEKLFF TGTGCCAGCAGTTTAGCCCAGGGAGGAAGGGGTGAAAAACTGTTTTTT
TRBD2 TRBJ2-5 TRBV29-1 . CSVEVLVASGRAETQYF TGCAGCGTTGAGGTGTTGGTTGCTAGCGGGAGGGCCGAGACCCAGTACTTC
TRBD1 TRBJ2-7 TRBV3-1 . CASSQSGQGYEQYF TGTGCCAGCAGCCAATCCGGACAGGGATACGAGCAGTACTTC
TRBD1 TRBJ1-6 TRBV2 many CASLRQGLEPLHF TGTGCCAGCCTACGACAGGGCTTGGAACCCCTCCACTTT
. TRBJ2-3 TRBV9 . CASSVATTDTQYF TGTGCCAGCAGCGTAGCAACGACAGATACGCAGTATTTT